These T cell receptor beta chains were read from a single sample in a study of beta chain features in type 1 diabetes. Here immunoSEQ multiplex PCR was the method, and the copy in TCRdb shows in-frame clones only, minus some. The profile shows about 360,000 clones, 10% to 15% of them singletons. Sequencing was performed on naive CD4+ T cells from blood. The receptors originated from a woman between 18 and 29 years old with type 1 diabetes. Both conserved end residues are part of each CDR3. D genes are given only for firm matches. Size is omitted from some rows. Given values are once, few, many or a class for expanded clones.

>TRBV7-8|.|TRBJ2-1|few
TGTGCCAGCAGCCCCAGAGGGGGGGGAGCAATCCACTATGAGCAGTTCTTC
CASSPRGGGAIHYEQFF
>TRBV29-1|TRBD2|TRBJ2-5|once
TGCAGCGCGCGGGAGTTGACCCAGTACTTC
CSARELTQYF
>TRBV13|TRBD2|TRBJ2-1|few
TGTGCCAGCAGCTCCCGCGGTCTAGCGGGTAACAATGAGCAGTTCTTC
CASSSRGLAGNNEQFF
>TRBV5-6|TRBD2|TRBJ2-3|.
TGTGCCAGCAGCTTGGCGGCTAGCGGGAGCACAGATACGCAGTATTTT
CASSLAASGSTDTQYF
>TRBV4-1|TRBD2|TRBJ2-1|few
TGCGCCAGCAGCCTCCTCGGACTAGCGGAGAATGAGCAGTTCTTC
CASSLLGLAENEQFF
>TRBV7-3|.|TRBJ2-1|few
TGTGCCAGCAGCGTACCAGGGTATGAGCAGTTCTTC
CASSVPGYEQFF
>TRBV7-9|.|TRBJ2-5|.
TGTGCCAGCAGCTCCCTCCGGGGGAGGGAGACCCAGTACTTC
CASSSLRGRETQYF
>TRBV7-6|.|TRBJ2-7|few
TGTGCCAGCAGCCGTGGACTCCACGAGCAGTACTTC
CASSRGLHEQYF
>TRBV18|.|TRBJ1-6|few
TGTGCCAGCTCACATCTAGATTCACCCCTCCACTTT
CASSHLDSPLHF
>TRBV7-9|.|TRBJ1-6|.
TGTGCCAGCAGCGAAACAGGGCAGGGACGTTCACCCCTCCACTTT
CASSETGQGRSPLHF
>TRBV25-1|TRBD1|TRBJ1-2|.
TGTGCCAGCTTACAGGGGACTGGGGATGGCTACACCTTC
CASLQGTGDGYTF
>TRBV30|TRBD1|TRBJ2-7|few
TGTGCCTGGAAGTGGGGGACAGGGGGTCGAGAGCAGTACTTC
CAWKWGTGGREQYF
>TRBV20-1|.|TRBJ1-2|.
TGCAGTGCTCCCGTGAGGTACACCTTC
CSAPVRYTF
>TRBV28|.|TRBJ1-5|.
TGTGCCAGCAGACTACAGGGTGTTGGCAATCAGCCCCAGCATTTT
CASRLQGVGNQPQHF
>TRBV30|.|TRBJ2-1|.
TGTGCCTTAGGGGATTACAATGAGCAGTTCTTC
CALGDYNEQFF
>TRBV19|.|TRBJ2-5|.
TGTGCCAGTAGTCGGGTGGGGGGAGGAGAGACCCAGTACTTC
CASSRVGGGETQYF
>TRBV10-2|TRBD1|TRBJ1-1|.
TGCGCCAGCAGCACCGACCAGGGGGCTGAAGCTTTCTTT
CASSTDQGAEAFF
>TRBV7-2|.|TRBJ1-5|few
TGTGCCAGCAGCCTTACAGGGATGGATCAGCCCCAGCATTTT
CASSLTGMDQPQHF
>TRBV29-1|TRBD2|TRBJ2-1|few
TGCAGCGGTGCGGGGGAGGGGTTTGACAATGAGCAGTTCTTC
CSGAGEGFDNEQFF
>TRBV5-4|TRBD1|TRBJ1-2|few
TGTGCCAGCAGCACAGGACAGGGGTATGGCTACACCTTC
CASSTGQGYGYTF
>TRBV4-2|.|TRBJ1-5|.
TGTGCCAGCAGCCAGGCCGGGACATTAGTTCAGCCCCAGCATTTT
CASSQAGTLVQPQHF
>TRBV7-9|.|TRBJ2-5|.
TGTGCCAGCAGCCTCAATAATGGGCCTCTGGAGACCCAGTACTTC
CASSLNNGPLETQYF
>TRBV11-2|TRBD2|TRBJ2-2|.
TGTGCCAGCAGAGCGGGGGTCCTTCCCGGGGAGCTGTTTTTT
CASRAGVLPGELFF
>TRBV7-9|.|TRBJ2-1|few
TGTGCCAGCAGCCAGGACATGAGGCAGTTCTTC
CASSQDMRQFF
>TRBV5-4|.|TRBJ2-5|.
TGTGCCAGCAGCTTGGCAGGGGTCGAGACCCAGTACTTC
CASSLAGVETQYF
>TRBV14|.|TRBJ1-2|few
TGTGCCAGCAGCGCAACAGGGTGGGAACCTTATGGCTACACCTTC
CASSATGWEPYGYTF
>TRBV28|TRBD2|TRBJ2-3|.
TGTGCCAGCAGTTTAGGACAGGGGACTAGCGGGTCAGATACGCAGTATTTT
CASSLGQGTSGSDTQYF
>TRBV7-2|TRBD2|TRBJ2-5|.
TGTGCCAGCAGCTTAGCGGGAGGACTAGCGGGGCAAGAGACCCAGTACTTC
CASSLAGGLAGQETQYF
>TRBV20-1|.|TRBJ2-1|few
TGCAGTGCCACCAACGGAGGCGGGCAGTTCTTC
CSATNGGGQFF
>TRBV7-9|.|TRBJ2-2|.
TGTGCCAGCAGCCCCGAAGGACTCTCTTCTGGGGAGCTGTTTTTT
CASSPEGLSSGELFF
>TRBV25-1|TRBD2|TRBJ2-3|few
TGTGCCAGCAGTGATCCACGACTAGCGGGGGGACTCACAGATACGCAGTATTTT
CASSDPRLAGGLTDTQYF
>TRBV5-1|.|TRBJ2-1|.
TGCGCCAGCAGCTTGTACGGGATATCCTACAATGAGCAGTTCTTC
CASSLYGISYNEQFF
>TRBV30|TRBD2|TRBJ2-2|few
TGTGCCTGGAAGGGCCAGCGGGAGTTGAGCACCGGGGAGCTGTTTTTT
CAWKGQRELSTGELFF
>TRBV4-3|TRBD2|TRBJ2-7|.
TGCGCCAGCAGCCCCGGGACTAGCGGATCCTACGAGCAGTACTTC
CASSPGTSGSYEQYF